This TCR beta chain was recovered during a study of regulatory T cells. Whole-study results and caveats: Hydrophobic residues at CDR3 positions 6 and 7 were enriched in conventional CD4+ T cells of CD3G-deficient patients. In patients, unique TRB V-J pairs were restricted and V/J usage skewed, especially in Tregs.

Primers: 52 TRBV forward and 13 TRBJ reverse. Libraries were prepared by immunoSEQ multiplex PCR; TCRdb keeps only in-frame clonotypes and omits some of them. The sample lists almost 30,000 clones, under 95% occurring once. The CDR3 is made up of 12 amino acids. Per the germline V gene, CDR1 is MDHEN and CDR2 is SYDVKM. The V and J ends lost 3 bases and 5 bases respectively, with 8 bases between them. Details on this clone: The antigen remains unidentified.

The sequence came from a person aged 18 to 30 with CD3G deficiency. Sample: conventional CD4+ T cells sorted from blood. The chain has TRBV28 and TRBJ2-7, with D tentatively TRBD1 (5 bases). This chain's CDR3 is CASSLEGDEQYF. The CDR3 DNA follows: TGTGCCAGCAGTTTGGAAGGGGACGAGCAGTACTTC.